The rows below give T cell receptor beta chains drawn from one sample of a study of T cells in localized non-small cell lung cancer. The method was immunoSEQ multiplex PCR; TCRdb's version includes in-frame clones alone and lacks a portion of them. The data show over 20,000 clones, more than 90% seen once. The sequencing here drew on peripheral blood, taken before any cancer treatment. Receptors were obtained from a man between 35 and 75 years old with stage III squamous cell lung carcinoma. The CDR3 runs from the conserved cysteine through the conserved F or W. A D gene is named only where the DNA matches it firmly. For some rows the clone size is stated as once, few or many, or as a class when expanded; others skip it.

v_gene: TRBV20-1; j_gene: TRBJ2-3; abundance: NA; d_gene: NA; CDR3aa: CSAGTDTQYF; CDR3nt: TGCAGTGCTGGCACAGATACGCAGTATTTT
v_gene: TRBV4-3; j_gene: TRBJ2-6; abundance: NA; d_gene: NA; CDR3aa: CASSQDLTRGANVLTF; CDR3nt: TGCGCCAGCAGCCAAGATTTGACGCGGGGGGCCAACGTCCTGACTTTC
v_gene: TRBV7-2; j_gene: TRBJ2-1; abundance: medium-sized; d_gene: NA; CDR3aa: CASSFYSSSYNEQFF; CDR3nt: TGTGCCAGCAGCTTCTACTCGAGCTCCTACAATGAGCAGTTCTTC
v_gene: TRBV4-3; j_gene: TRBJ2-1; abundance: NA; d_gene: NA; CDR3aa: CASSQDVGGSYNEQFF; CDR3nt: TGCGCCAGCAGCCAAGATGTCGGGGGCTCCTACAATGAGCAGTTCTTC
v_gene: TRBV11-2; j_gene: TRBJ1-2; abundance: NA; d_gene: NA; CDR3aa: CASSPRGIWDGYTF; CDR3nt: TGTGCCAGCAGCCCTCGGGGGATTTGGGATGGCTACACCTTC
v_gene: TRBV28; j_gene: TRBJ2-1; abundance: NA; d_gene: TRBD2; CDR3aa: CASSPQRTTSGYSYNEQFF; CDR3nt: TGTGCCAGCAGTCCACAAAGGACGACTAGCGGGTACTCCTACAATGAGCAGTTCTTC
v_gene: TRBV15; j_gene: TRBJ2-7; abundance: NA; d_gene: TRBD1; CDR3aa: CATSRDRDSSSYEQYF; CDR3nt: TGTGCCACCAGCAGAGACCGGGACAGCAGCTCCTACGAGCAGTACTTC
v_gene: TRBV28; j_gene: TRBJ2-1; abundance: NA; d_gene: TRBD1; CDR3aa: CASSLTGAYNEQFF; CDR3nt: TGTGCCAGCAGTTTAACAGGGGCCTACAATGAGCAGTTCTTC
v_gene: TRBV7-9; j_gene: TRBJ2-7; abundance: NA; d_gene: NA; CDR3aa: CASSLARQNYEQYF; CDR3nt: TGTGCCAGCAGCTTAGCCCGGCAGAACTACGAGCAGTACTTC
v_gene: TRBV4-1; j_gene: TRBJ2-7; abundance: NA; d_gene: NA; CDR3aa: CASSQEGYTYEQYF; CDR3nt: TGCGCCAGCAGCCAAGAAGGATACACCTACGAGCAGTACTTC
v_gene: TRBV27; j_gene: TRBJ2-3; abundance: NA; d_gene: NA; CDR3aa: CASSLSNQALRFF; CDR3nt: TGTGCCAGCAGTTTATCGAATCAGGCGCTACGATTTTTT
v_gene: TRBV27; j_gene: TRBJ2-5; abundance: NA; d_gene: TRBD2; CDR3aa: CASSLNPGLGVETQYF; CDR3nt: TGTGCCAGCAGTTTAAACCCGGGACTAGGCGTGGAGACCCAGTACTTC
v_gene: TRBV4-2; j_gene: TRBJ2-7; abundance: once; d_gene: TRBD1; CDR3aa: CASSLQQGFDDEQYF; CDR3nt: TGTGCCAGCAGCCTACAACAGGGGTTTGACGACGAGCAGTACTTC
v_gene: TRBV13; j_gene: TRBJ2-3; abundance: NA; d_gene: TRBD2; CDR3aa: CASSRRAGLVGTPSTDTQYF; CDR3nt: TGTGCCAGCAGCCGCCGAGCGGGACTAGTAGGGACACCTAGCACAGATACGCAGTATTTT
v_gene: TRBV7-8; j_gene: TRBJ1-4; abundance: NA; d_gene: NA; CDR3aa: CASSLGSATTNEKLFF; CDR3nt: TGTGCCAGCAGCTTAGGGTCAGCAACAACTAATGAAAAACTGTTTTTT
v_gene: TRBV4-2; j_gene: TRBJ1-5; abundance: NA; d_gene: TRBD1; CDR3aa: CASSQDGQGNQPQHF; CDR3nt: TGTGCCAGCAGCCAAGATGGACAGGGCAATCAGCCCCAGCATTTT
v_gene: TRBV5-1; j_gene: TRBJ2-7; abundance: NA; d_gene: NA; CDR3aa: CASSLDTSRSYEQYF; CDR3nt: TGCGCCAGCAGCTTGGATACTAGCAGATCCTACGAGCAGTACTTC
v_gene: TRBV14; j_gene: TRBJ1-2; abundance: NA; d_gene: NA; CDR3aa: CASSQDLGRANYGYTF; CDR3nt: TGTGCCAGCAGCCAAGATTTGGGCAGAGCTAACTATGGCTACACCTTC
v_gene: TRBV6-4; j_gene: TRBJ2-3; abundance: NA; d_gene: TRBD1; CDR3aa: CASSGRTGMWTQYF; CDR3nt: TGTGCCAGCAGTGGAAGGACAGGGATGTGGACGCAGTATTTT
v_gene: TRBV11-2; j_gene: TRBJ1-2; abundance: once; d_gene: NA; CDR3aa: CASSLEQGANYGYTF; CDR3nt: TGTGCCAGCAGCTTAGAACAGGGAGCTAACTATGGCTACACCTTC
v_gene: TRBV5-4; j_gene: TRBJ2-1; abundance: NA; d_gene: TRBD2; CDR3aa: CASSLGSGTSGYNEQFF; CDR3nt: TGTGCCAGCAGCCTGGGGAGCGGGACTAGCGGATACAATGAGCAGTTCTTC
v_gene: TRBV7-9; j_gene: TRBJ2-1; abundance: NA; d_gene: TRBD2; CDR3aa: CASTAGRGFKGYNEQFF; CDR3nt: TGTGCCAGCACCGCCGGGAGGGGGTTCAAGGGCTACAATGAGCAGTTCTTC
v_gene: TRBV7-2; j_gene: TRBJ2-6; abundance: NA; d_gene: TRBD2; CDR3aa: CASSLGIAGDSGANVLTF; CDR3nt: TGTGCCAGCAGCTTAGGTATAGCGGGTGACTCTGGGGCCAACGTCCTGACTTTC
v_gene: TRBV4-3; j_gene: TRBJ2-3; abundance: once; d_gene: NA; CDR3aa: CASSQEIGLAADTQYF; CDR3nt: TGCGCCAGCAGCCAAGAGATAGGGCTGGCGGCAGATACGCAGTATTTT
v_gene: TRBV6-5; j_gene: TRBJ2-7; abundance: NA; d_gene: NA; CDR3aa: CASSPAGRHDEQYF; CDR3nt: TGTGCCAGCAGTCCCGCGGGACGGCACGACGAGCAGTACTTC
v_gene: TRBV5-1; j_gene: TRBJ2-1; abundance: NA; d_gene: TRBD1; CDR3aa: CASSFKGQVYDEQFF; CDR3nt: TGCGCCAGCAGCTTTAAGGGACAGGTTTACGATGAGCAGTTCTTC
v_gene: TRBV14; j_gene: TRBJ2-7; abundance: NA; d_gene: TRBD2; CDR3aa: CASSRWTSGIHEQYF; CDR3nt: TGTGCCAGCAGCCGCTGGACTAGCGGGATCCACGAGCAGTACTTC
v_gene: TRBV18; j_gene: TRBJ1-2; abundance: NA; d_gene: TRBD1; CDR3aa: CASSPDRGSYGYTF; CDR3nt: TGTGCCAGCTCACCAGACAGGGGAAGCTATGGCTACACCTTC
v_gene: TRBV29-1; j_gene: TRBJ2-5; abundance: NA; d_gene: NA; CDR3aa: CSVEAGGTETQYF; CDR3nt: TGCAGCGTTGAAGCGGGGGGCACGGAGACCCAGTACTTC
v_gene: TRBV7-3; j_gene: TRBJ2-1; abundance: NA; d_gene: NA; CDR3aa: CASSLGNEQFF; CDR3nt: TGTGCCAGCAGCCTAGGGAATGAGCAGTTCTTC
v_gene: TRBV6-4; j_gene: TRBJ1-6; abundance: NA; d_gene: NA; CDR3aa: CASRQDGYNSPLHF; CDR3nt: TGTGCCAGCCGACAGGATGGCTATAATTCACCCCTCCACTTT
v_gene: TRBV19; j_gene: TRBJ2-1; abundance: NA; d_gene: NA; CDR3aa: CASSIAGSYNEQFF; CDR3nt: TGTGCCAGTAGTATTGCGGGCTCCTACAATGAGCAGTTCTTC
v_gene: TRBV4-1; j_gene: TRBJ1-2; abundance: NA; d_gene: NA; CDR3aa: CASSHPGDYGYTF; CDR3nt: TGCGCCAGCAGCCACCCGGGAGACTATGGCTACACCTTC
v_gene: TRBV7-2; j_gene: TRBJ2-7; abundance: NA; d_gene: TRBD1; CDR3aa: CASSLTTGGYEQYF; CDR3nt: TGTGCCAGCAGCTTAACGACAGGGGGCTACGAGCAGTACTTC
v_gene: TRBV5-1; j_gene: TRBJ1-2; abundance: NA; d_gene: TRBD1; CDR3aa: CASSLQQGGGYTF; CDR3nt: TGCGCCAGCAGCTTGCAACAGGGGGGAGGCTACACCTTC
v_gene: TRBV30; j_gene: TRBJ1-2; abundance: NA; d_gene: NA; CDR3aa: CAGGRQYGYTF; CDR3nt: TGTGCCGGAGGGCGGCAATATGGCTACACCTTC
v_gene: TRBV5-4; j_gene: TRBJ1-1; abundance: NA; d_gene: NA; CDR3aa: CASSPELNTEAFF; CDR3nt: TGTGCCAGCAGCCCTGAATTGAACACTGAAGCTTTCTTT
v_gene: TRBV28; j_gene: TRBJ1-1; abundance: few; d_gene: NA; CDR3aa: CASRHSWGRTTDTEAFF; CDR3nt: TGTGCCAGCAGACATTCATGGGGGCGCACTACAGACACTGAAGCTTTCTTT
v_gene: TRBV27; j_gene: TRBJ2-7; abundance: NA; d_gene: TRBD1; CDR3aa: CASRRQGITYEQYF; CDR3nt: TGTGCCAGCAGGAGACAGGGGATCACCTACGAGCAGTACTTC
v_gene: TRBV18; j_gene: TRBJ2-7; abundance: once; d_gene: NA; CDR3aa: CASSPLSLRSYEQYF; CDR3nt: TGTGCCAGCTCACCATTGTCACTACGCTCCTACGAGCAGTACTTC